This T cell receptor (beta chain) was captured by sequencing in a study of T-cell reconstitution after alpha-beta-depleted transplantation in children. Broader study findings: Alpha-beta T cells about two months after transplant reportedly derived from several hundred expanded graft clones. Once a year had passed after transplant, T-cell counts and diversity came mostly from newly produced T cells.

The TCRbeta library was prepared with unique molecular identifiers. One entry per CDR3 protein, called by TCRdb with MiXCR from the PCR reads. The sample consists of some 830,000 distinct CDR3 sequences, about 15% of them appearing once. As regards this clonotype: Its antigen is not known.

Trimming took off 1 base at V and 7 bases at J, with 5 bases between the two ends. The V gene's germline CDR1 is SGHRS and CDR2 YFSETQ. CDR3 length equals 12 residues. The source of this sequence is a male patient younger than 18 who had a stem cell transplant for acute lymphoblastic leukemia, so the T cells may come from the graft donor. The source was PBMCs, mostly from graft donor cells, collected 360 days after TCRalphabeta/CD19-depleted stem cell transplant. The J gene is TRBJ2-2, the V gene TRBV5-1; D ambiguous. The CDR3, as DNA: TGCGCCAGCAGCTTGTACAACGGGGAGCTGTTTTTT. This translates into CASSLYNGELFF.